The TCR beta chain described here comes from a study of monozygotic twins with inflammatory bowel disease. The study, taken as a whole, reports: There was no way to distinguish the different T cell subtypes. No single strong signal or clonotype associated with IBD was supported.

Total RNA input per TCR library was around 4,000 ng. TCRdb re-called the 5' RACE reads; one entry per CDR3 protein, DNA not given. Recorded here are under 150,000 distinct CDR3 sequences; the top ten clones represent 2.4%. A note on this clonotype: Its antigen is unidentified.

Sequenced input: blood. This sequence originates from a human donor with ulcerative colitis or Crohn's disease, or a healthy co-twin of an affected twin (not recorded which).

CDR3 region: CSASKSAYEQYF. The chain carries TRBV20-1 and TRBJ2-7. Germline CDR1 reads DFQATT; CDR2 reads SNEGSKA (reference sequence). The CDR3 extends over 12 amino acids.